One sample yielded the 21 T cell receptor beta chains listed below, sequenced in a study of PD-1 blockade in classical Hodgkin lymphoma. Generated by immunoSEQ multiplex PCR, the TCRdb table keeps only in-frame clones and is missing some. The sample lists about 21,000 clones; more than 80% were seen once. Time point reported: cycle 4 day 1 (C4D1), after less than 7 weeks of nivolumab. Brentuximab vedotin exposure varied, and every patient relapsed after autologous stem cell transplantation. The material sequenced was peripheral blood mononuclear cells (PBMCs), taken before the fourth cycle of nivolumab. These receptor sequences come from a human donor with classical Hodgkin lymphoma.

A single count supports this clone. The gene calls are TRBV27 and TRBJ1-1; 10 bases line up with TRBD1. The length of the CDR3 is 12 residues. With 9 bases clipped from V and 8 bases from J, the junction kept 6 bases outside the gene matches. Germline CDR1 reads MNHEY; CDR2 reads SMNVEV (reference sequence). In nucleotides, the CDR3 is TGTGCCAGTAGGGACAGGGGATCGGAAGCTTTCTTT. Protein product: CASRDRGSEAFF.

The chain recombines TRBV28 with TRBJ1-4; the D is unclear. The length of the CDR3 is 13 residues. CDR1 and CDR2 (germline): MDHEN, SYDVKM. With 5 bases removed from V and 0 bases from J, the gap between germline ends came to 4 bases. CDR3 protein: CASSRTTNEKLFF. CDR3 DNA: TGTGCCAGCAGTCGGACAACTAATGAAAAACTGTTTTTT.

The chain combines TRBV5-5 with TRBJ2-5, with 9 bases identical to TRBD2. CDR1 is SGHKS, CDR2 YYEKEE, per germline (reference sequence). This CDR3 is built from 19 residues. V trimming: 4 bases; J trimming: 3 bases; junction bases outside the gene matches: 19. CDR3 sequence (DNA): TGTGCCAGCAGCCCGGCCCCTGTAAAGACTAGCGGACCTAAAGAGACCCAGTACTTC. Its translation is CASSPAPVKTSGPKETQYF.

The chain combines TRBV21-1 with TRBJ1-2; the tabulated D call, TRBD1, remains unverified against the DNA. TRBV21-1 corresponds to a pseudogene. The CDR3 loop spans 13 amino acids. The CDR3 sequence: CASSRGTDYGYTF. In DNA, the CDR3 is TGTGCCAGCAGCCGAGGGACAGACTATGGCTACACCTTC.

The chain combines TRBV19 with TRBJ1-1; possible D gene TRBD1, 6 bases. Germline loops: CDR1 LNHDA, CDR2 SQIVND (reference sequence). Trimming cost V 3 bases and J 4 bases, with 15 bases left between them. This CDR3 is 15 amino acids long. The CDR3 loop is CASSIEITGPTEAFF. For the CDR3, the DNA is TGTGCCAGTAGTATTGAAATAACAGGGCCCACTGAAGCTTTCTTT.

This CDR3 reads CASSPLAGDTNEQFF. The CDR3 nucleotides are TGTGCCAGCAGCCCACTAGCGGGTGATACAAATGAGCAGTTCTTC. The rearrangement links TRBV6-5 to TRBJ2-1, with 9 bases that match TRBD2. The V segment lost 6 bases and the J segment 7 bases; nucleotides outside the gene matches: 10. Germline V gene data show CDR1 as MNHEY and CDR2 as SVGAGI. The CDR3 length is 15 residues.

Notes on this clone: The junction does not match germline at one end; this may be a read error. The chain uses TRBV7-3 and TRBJ2-1, with 11 bases aligning to TRBD2. Germline V gene lookup returns CDR1 SGHTA and CDR2 FQGTGA. The CDR3 has 16 residues. DNA for the CDR3: TGTGCCAGCAGCGTAACTAGCGGGAGTTTTTACAATGAGCAGTTCTTC. Its translation: CASSVTSGSFYNEQFF. The full variable domain, in which reference TRBV7-3 and TRBJ2-1 provide the parts outside the CDR3, is GAGVSQTPSNKVTEKGKYVELRCDPISGHTALYWYRQSLGQGPEFLIYFQGTGAADDSGLPNDRFFAVRPEGSVSTLKIQRTERGDSAVYLCASSVTSGSFYNEQFFGPGTRLTVL.

The chain uses TRBV5-1 and TRBJ2-3, with D possibly TRBD1 on 5 matching bases. Germline-derived CDR1 and CDR2 are SGHRS and YFSETQ. There are 14 residues in the CDR3. The V end lost 7 bases, the J end lost 0 bases, and 12 bases lay between the germline ends. DNA of the CDR3: TGCGCCAGCGCGAAACAGGATAGCACAGATACGCAGTATTTT. The encoded protein is CASAKQDSTDTQYF.

This clone was detected only once. The chain employs TRBV5-1 and TRBJ1-1; a weak D match, TRBD1 (5 bases). Germline assignment: CDR1 SGHRS and CDR2 YFSETQ. V lost 4 bases to trimming and J lost 2 bases, with 12 bases between them. The CDR3 consists of 14 residues. As DNA, the CDR3 is TGCGCCAGCAGCGGTGGGGGGATTAACACTGAAGCTTTCTTT. It is translated as CASSGGGINTEAFF.

Regarding this clone: The junction departs from germline at one end; a sequencing error may be responsible. V gene TRBV25-1 combines with J gene TRBJ2-5, with unresolved D. CDR1 and CDR2 from the germline V gene are MGHDK and SYGVNS. The CDR3 is made up of 14 amino acids. The CDR3, as DNA: TGTGCCAGCAGTGAACGCGGTCACCAAGAGACCCGGTACTTC. This gives the protein CASSERGHQETRYF. Full variable domain (remainder filled in from reference TRBV25-1 and TRBJ2-5): EADIYQTPRYLVIGTGKKITLECSQTMGHDKMYWYQQDPGMELHLIHYSYGVNSTEKGDLSSESTVSRIRTEHFPLTLESARPSHTSQYLCASSERGHQETRYFGPGTRLLVL.

CDR3 in amino acids: CASSQDGGESSYEQYF. As DNA, the CDR3 is TGTGCCAGCAGCCAAGATGGAGGGGAGAGCTCCTACGAGCAGTACTTC. V usage is TRBV4-2 and J usage is TRBJ2-7; possibly TRBD2 for D (6 bases). V dropped 0 bases and J dropped 0 bases, with 12 bases sitting between them. CDR1 is LGHNA and CDR2 is YNFKEQ in the germline V gene. The CDR3 runs to 16 residues.

The V and J genes are TRBV18 and TRBJ1-6; TRBD1 aligns across 7 bases. Germline-derived CDR1 and CDR2 are KGHSH and LQKENI. Losses at the gene ends were 3 bases for V and 7 bases for J; bases not matched to a gene: 3. The length of the CDR3 is 14 residues. The CDR3 region is CASSPGQWNSPLHF. CDR3 sequence (DNA): TGTGCCAGCTCACCGGGACAGTGGAATTCACCCCTCCACTTT.

This clone was counted once. This chain joins TRBV2 and TRBJ2-7; tentative D call: TRBD2 (6 bases). The germline V and J ends were trimmed by 5 bases and 3 bases, with 11 bases remaining between them. The CDR3 totals 13 residues. Germline CDR1 SNHLY, CDR2 FYNNEI. DNA of the CDR3: TGTGCCAGCAGTCAGGACGGGGGCTACGAGCAGTACTTC. It codes for CASSQDGGYEQYF.

The chain uses TRBV2 and TRBJ1-2; D remains ambiguous. With 2 bases removed from V and 2 bases from J, the gap between germline ends came to 3 bases. The CDR3 spans 12 residues. Germline loops: CDR1 SNHLY, CDR2 FYNNEI. CDR3 sequence (DNA): TGTGCCAGCAGTGAACAGAACTATGGCTACACCTTC. Protein product: CASSEQNYGYTF.

DNA of the CDR3: TGTGCCAGCAGCTTGGCCGGATCCACCTACGAGCAGTACTTC. As protein: CASSLAGSTYEQYF. The rearrangement uses TRBV5-6 and TRBJ2-7; no clear D. Germline lookup yields CDR1 SGHDT and CDR2 YYEEEE. CDR3 size: 14 residues. Between the trimmed V and J ends, which lost 0 bases and 2 bases, there was a span of 9 bases.

V and J are TRBV23-1 and TRBJ1-6; tentatively, D is TRBD1 (6 bases). TRBV23-1 is labeled an ORF, and its function is uncertain. This CDR3 region has 15 residues. V lost 6 bases to trimming and J lost 7 bases, with 16 bases between them. The CDR3 bases are TGCGCCAGCAGGCTACAGGGTCCGGCCAATTCACCCCTCCACTTT. Its protein product is CASRLQGPANSPLHF.

This chain uses TRBV9 with TRBJ2-3; D may correspond to TRBD1 or TRBD2 (5 bases each). The CDR3 is 18 residues long. CDR1 and CDR2 from the germline V gene are SGDLS and YYNGEE. Trimming removed 0 bases at V and 4 bases at J, with 21 bases between. The CDR3 here is CASSVVGTIPPSPDTQYF. CDR3 coding DNA: TGTGCCAGCAGCGTAGTGGGGACCATCCCCCCGAGCCCAGATACGCAGTATTTT.

CDR3 residues: CASSEGEGGTQYF. Written as DNA, the CDR3 is TGTGCCAGCAGTGAGGGGGAGGGGGGTACGCAGTATTTT. The chain employs TRBV6-4 and TRBJ2-3, with D tentatively TRBD2 (7 bases). The CDR3 consists of 13 residues. Trimming cost V 3 bases and J 8 bases, with 12 bases left between them. The germline V gene has CDR1 MRHNA and CDR2 SNTAGT.

CDR3 sequence reads: CASSSTGSGNTIYF. In nucleotides, the CDR3 is TGTGCCAGCAGCTCGACAGGCTCTGGAAACACCATATATTTT. The chain uses TRBV7-2 and TRBJ1-3, with D possibly TRBD1 on 6 matching bases. This CDR3 spans 14 amino acids. The germline V gene has CDR1 SGHTA and CDR2 FQGNSA. V lost 4 bases, J lost 0 bases, and 7 bases lay in between.

The V gene is TRBV6-5, the J gene TRBJ1-2, with 7 positions matching TRBD1. Germline assignment: CDR1 MNHEY and CDR2 SVGAGI. V was pared by 0 bases and J by 4 bases, with 8 bases of the junction left unmatched. The CDR3 contains 16 residues. In nucleotides, the CDR3 is TGTGCCAGCAGTTACTCTTATAGGGGGCGCCTCTATGGCTACACCTTC. Translated: CASSYSYRGRLYGYTF.

The chain recombines TRBV7-9 with TRBJ1-1; no definite D call. CDR1 and CDR2 (germline): SEHNR, FQNEAQ (reference sequence). Trimming removed 3 bases from V and 5 bases from J, with 7 bases in between. The CDR3 extends over 12 amino acids. For the CDR3, the DNA is TGTGCCAGCAGCTTGGCCCTAACTGAAGCTTTCTTT. Residues: CASSLALTEAFF.